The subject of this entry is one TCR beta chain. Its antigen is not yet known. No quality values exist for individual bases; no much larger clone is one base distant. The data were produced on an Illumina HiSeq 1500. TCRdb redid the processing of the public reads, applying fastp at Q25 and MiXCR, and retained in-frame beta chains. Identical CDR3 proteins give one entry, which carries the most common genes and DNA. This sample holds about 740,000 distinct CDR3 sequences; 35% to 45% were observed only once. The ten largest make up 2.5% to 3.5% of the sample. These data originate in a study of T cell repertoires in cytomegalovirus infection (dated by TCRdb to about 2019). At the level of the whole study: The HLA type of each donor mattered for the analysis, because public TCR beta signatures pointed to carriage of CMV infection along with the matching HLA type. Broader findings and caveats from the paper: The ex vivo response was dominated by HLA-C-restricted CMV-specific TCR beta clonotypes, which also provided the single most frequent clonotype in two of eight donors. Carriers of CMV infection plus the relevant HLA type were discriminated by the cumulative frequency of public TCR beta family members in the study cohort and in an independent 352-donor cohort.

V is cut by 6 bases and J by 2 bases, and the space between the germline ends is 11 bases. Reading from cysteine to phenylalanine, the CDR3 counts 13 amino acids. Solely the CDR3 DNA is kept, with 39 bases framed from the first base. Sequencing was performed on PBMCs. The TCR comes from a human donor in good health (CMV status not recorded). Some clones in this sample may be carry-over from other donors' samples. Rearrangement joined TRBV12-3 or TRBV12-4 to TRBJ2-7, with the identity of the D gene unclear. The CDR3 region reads CASRPDGAYEQYF. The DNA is TGTGCCAGCAGACCCGACGGCGCCTACGAGCAGTACTTC.